This entry lists 19 T cell receptor beta chains sequenced from one sample in a study of Ad26.COV2.S vaccination and SARS-CoV-2 variants. This table comes from immunoSEQ multiplex PCR, and its TCRdb copy is limited to in-frame clones, with some not included. The table shows hundreds of thousands of clones, with 70% to 90% occurring only once. As to treatment: some 20 received Ad26.COV2.S at low or high dose, single or two shots; roughly five received placebo; per-sample allocation not given. Vaccine and placebo recipients were sampled on day 63 after the first injection. The sample here was peripheral blood, taken in a trial of Ad26.COV2.S vaccine versus placebo. The origin of the receptors is a person aged 18-65 years who received the Ad26.COV2.S COVID-19 vaccine or a placebo.

The chain is built from TRBV11-1 and TRBJ2-3; 11 bases fit TRBD1. V lost 5 bases to trimming and J lost 4 bases; unmatched junction nucleotides: 5. The CDR3 runs to 15 residues. Looked up from germline, CDR1 is SGHAT and CDR2 is FQDESV (reference sequence). The CDR3 here is CASSADRGPADTQYF. In nucleotides, the CDR3 is TGTGCCAGCAGCGCGGACAGGGGGCCTGCAGATACGCAGTATTTT.

V gene TRBV5-1 combines with J gene TRBJ2-1, with TRBD1 matching over 7 bases. The CDR3 runs to 15 residues. The germline V gene has CDR1 SGHRS and CDR2 YFSETQ. V gave up 0 bases and J gave up 3 bases; unmatched junction bases: 3. The CDR3: CASSLGQGVYNEQFF. CDR3 DNA sequence: TGCGCCAGCAGCTTGGGACAGGGTGTCTACAATGAGCAGTTCTTC.

This clone appeared a single time. V gene TRBV19 combines with J gene TRBJ2-7, with TRBD2 matching 8 bases. The CDR3 is 13 residues long. Per germline, CDR1 LNHDA and CDR2 SQIVND (reference sequence). V dropped 9 bases and J dropped 6; count of bases not matched to a gene: 10. CDR3 sequence reads: CASSITGGLEQYF. CDR3 in DNA: TGTGCCAGCTCCATAACGGGGGGGCTCGAGCAGTACTTC.

The rearrangement uses TRBV2 and TRBJ2-7, with 7 bases aligning to TRBD2. Germline CDR1 is SNHLY and CDR2 is FYNNEI. The ends lost 6 bases at V and 4 bases at J; junction bases unmatched: 18. This CDR3 spans 17 amino acids. The CDR3 loop reads CASRPASGTYLRYEQYF. CDR3 in DNA: TGTGCCAGCAGGCCCGCTAGCGGCACCTACCTTAGGTACGAGCAGTACTTC.

The chain is built from TRBV19 and TRBJ2-1, with 7 bases lining up with TRBD1. Germline V gene data show CDR1 as LNHDA and CDR2 as SQIVND (reference sequence). V lost 3 bases and J lost 9; bases outside the gene matches: 5. The CDR3 is made up of 13 amino acids. CDR3 in DNA: TGTGCCAGTAGTATGACCGAGGGGGCTGAGCAGTTCTTC. Amino acids: CASSMTEGAEQFF.

The chain joins TRBV10-2 to TRBJ1-1; TRBD1 matches at 11 bases. J lost 1 base, V lost 0 bases, and 4 bases had no gene match. Germline CDR1 WSHSY, CDR2 SAAADI. This CDR3 has 17 amino acids. The chain's CDR3 is CASSESDRGLQNTEAFF. Here the CDR3 DNA reads TGCGCCAGCAGTGAGTCGGACAGGGGGCTCCAGAACACTGAAGCTTTCTTT.

This chain uses TRBV2 with TRBJ2-1; 8 nucleotides agree with TRBD2. This CDR3 is built from 16 residues. Germline V lookup: CDR1 SNHLY, CDR2 FYNNEI. The J segment lost 0 bases and the V segment lost 4 bases, leaving 5 bases of the junction unmatched. The CDR3 bases are TGTGCCAGCAGTGGGGGCCGGGGGGGCTCCTACAATGAGCAGTTCTTC. Protein product: CASSGGRGGSYNEQFF. The variable domain in full, completed from reference TRBV2 and TRBJ2-1, reads EPEVTQTPSHQVTQMGQEVILRCVPISNHLYFYWYRQILGQKVEFLVSFYNNEISEKSEIFDDQFSVERPDGSNFTLKIRSTKLEDSAMYFCASSGGRGGSYNEQFFGPGTRLTVL.

The V and J genes are TRBV7-8 and TRBJ2-5; D is uncertain. The CDR3 sequence is 13 residues long. Germline V gives CDR1 SGHVS, CDR2 FQNEAQ. Trimming took off 0 bases at V and 5 bases at J, with 7 bases between the two ends. CDR3 sequence reads: CASSLARFETQYF. DNA of the CDR3: TGTGCCAGCAGCTTAGCCAGGTTCGAGACCCAGTACTTC.

The chain is built from TRBV18 and TRBJ2-7; D perhaps matches TRBD1 (6 bases). The length of the CDR3 is 14 residues. Trimming left V 2 bases short and J 2 bases short, with 10 bases between. CDR1 KGHSH and CDR2 LQKENI come from the germline V gene. The CDR3 bases are TGTGCCAGCTCACCAGGGGCAGGGGCCTACGAGCAGTACTTC. Protein: CASSPGAGAYEQYF.

This clone was counted between two and nine times. This chain connects TRBV5-1 to TRBJ2-1; 9 nucleotides line up with TRBD1. CDR3 size: 15 residues. J gave up 6 bases and V 0 bases, and 4 bases lay outside the gene matches. CDR1 is SGHRS and CDR2 is YFSETQ in the germline V gene. The CDR3 DNA reads TGCGCCAGCAGCTTGGTTGGGGACAGGGCCAATGAGCAGTTCTTC. Amino acid sequence: CASSLVGDRANEQFF. Complete variable domain (other parts from reference TRBV5-1 and TRBJ2-1): KAGVTQTPRYLIKTRGQQVTLSCSPISGHRSVSWYQQTPGQGLQFLFEYFSETQRNKGNFPGRFSGRQFSNSRSEMNVSTLELGDSALYLCASSLVGDRANEQFFGPGTRLTVL.

The chain links TRBV4-1 to TRBJ2-1; D remains unclear. Germline V gene data show CDR1 as MGHRA and CDR2 as YSYEKL. V dropped 3 bases and J dropped 7 bases, with 7 bases sitting between them. The CDR3 totals 12 residues. The CDR3 loop is CASSQGWNEQFF. The CDR3 DNA reads as TGCGCCAGCAGCCAGGGATGGAATGAGCAGTTCTTC.

This clone appeared a few times. J is TRBJ1-1 and V is TRBV5-6, with unresolved D. V was cut by 0 bases and J by 3 bases, with 18 bases left in between. Germline lookup yields CDR1 SGHDT and CDR2 YYEEEE. The length of the CDR3 is 17 residues. CDR3 protein: CASSLALLRDDDTEAFF. The CDR3 DNA is TGTGCCAGCAGCTTGGCCCTTCTTCGGGATGATGACACTGAAGCTTTCTTT.

This clone appeared a single time. The V and J genes are TRBV18 and TRBJ1-3; D not certain. The CDR3 is 18 residues long. Germline V gene lookup returns CDR1 KGHSH and CDR2 LQKENI. Trimming left V 2 bases short and J 2 bases short, with 19 bases between. The CDR3 loop reads CASSPDAVHGLAGNTIYF. The CDR3, as DNA: TGTGCCAGCTCACCAGACGCCGTGCATGGACTGGCTGGAAACACCATATATTTT.

The V call is TRBV6-5, the J call TRBJ2-7; D is unresolved. The CDR3 runs 11 residues. The germline V gene encodes CDR1 MNHEY and CDR2 SVGAGI. The ends were cut back, 2 bases at V and 7 bases at J, with 6 bases in the middle. The CDR3: CASSYRNEQYF. The CDR3 DNA reads TGTGCCAGCAGTTACAGGAATGAGCAGTACTTC.

Here the CDR3 reads CASSTRAGSTQETQYF. DNA of the CDR3: TGTGCCAGTAGTACCCGAGCGGGCTCCACACAAGAGACCCAGTACTTC. The rearrangement links TRBV19 to TRBJ2-5; TRBD2 might be the D (6 bases). Germline lookup yields CDR1 LNHDA and CDR2 SQIVND (reference sequence). The CDR3 is made up of 16 amino acids. V dropped 4 bases and J dropped 2 bases, with 17 bases sitting between them. The variable domain in full, completed from reference TRBV19 and TRBJ2-5, reads DGGITQSPKYLFRKEGQNVTLSCEQNLNHDAMYWYRQDPGQGLRLIYYSQIVNDFQKGDIAEGYSVSREKKESFPLTVTSAQKNPTAFYLCASSTRAGSTQETQYFGPGTRLLVL.

The chain couples TRBV7-2 to TRBJ2-7; the D call may be TRBD1 or TRBD2 (6 bases each). In germline, CDR1 is SGHTA, CDR2 FQGNSA. CDR3 length: 16 residues. The V end lost 1 base, the J end lost 6 bases, and 19 bases lay between the germline ends. The CDR3 loop reads CASSLEGVAANREQYF. The CDR3, as DNA: TGTGCCAGCAGCTTAGAGGGGGTAGCGGCGAATCGCGAGCAGTACTTC.

V gene TRBV19 combines with J gene TRBJ2-1; unclear D gene. V was shortened by 2 bases and J by 5 bases, with 10 bases between the two germline ends. This CDR3 has 14 residues. The germline gives CDR1 LNHDA, CDR2 SQIVND (reference sequence). The CDR3 reads CASSISDLDNEQFF. DNA of the CDR3: TGTGCCAGTAGTATATCGGATCTAGACAATGAGCAGTTCTTC.

This sequence joins TRBV24-1 and TRBJ2-1, with TRBD1 matching over 9 bases. The CDR3 totals 16 residues. The germline gives CDR1 KGHDR, CDR2 SFDVKD. Trimming took 2 bases from V and 5 from J; bases not matched to a gene: 6. The chain's CDR3 is CATSDSRQGGHNEQFF. For the CDR3, the DNA is TGTGCCACCAGTGATTCTCGACAGGGGGGACACAATGAGCAGTTCTTC.

This sequence joins TRBV12-3 or TRBV12-4 and TRBJ1-2, with D possibly matching TRBD1 (6 bases). The CDR3 runs 13 residues. V was shortened by 2 bases and J by 6 bases, with 10 bases between the two germline ends. The chain's CDR3 is CASSLNRVDGYTF. CDR3 nucleotide sequence: TGTGCCAGCAGTTTAAACAGGGTGGATGGCTACACCTTC.